The 7 T cell receptor beta chains reported below all come from one sample, sequenced in a study of long-term antiretroviral therapy in people with HIV. The libraries were made with immunoSEQ v3.0 at survey level. Generated by immunoSEQ multiplex PCR, the TCRdb table keeps only in-frame clones and is missing some. The sample carries about 30,000 clones, around 82% recorded once. Source: unsorted PBMCs, taken 3 years after starting antiretroviral therapy. Receptor source: a man in his forties with HIV.

The CDR3 protein is CASSPDPYSPLHF. The CDR3 nucleotides are TGTGCCAGCAGCCCAGACCCCTATTCACCCCTCCACTTT. The V and J genes are TRBV7-3 and TRBJ1-6; no firm D call. In germline, CDR1 is SGHTA, CDR2 FQGTGA. The CDR3 runs 13 residues. The ends were cut back, 5 bases at V and 8 bases at J, with 10 bases in the middle.

This clone came up once. This chain uses TRBV30 with TRBJ2-2; D may match TRBD1 or TRBD2 (5 bases each). The CDR3 length is 12 residues. V was cut by 5 bases and J by 7 bases, with 11 bases left in between. The germline V gene has CDR1 GTSNPN and CDR2 SVGIG (reference sequence). This CDR3 reads CAWEGIGGELFF. The CDR3 nucleotides are TGTGCCTGGGAGGGGATCGGCGGGGAGCTGTTTTTT. The full variable domain, completed using reference TRBV30 and TRBJ2-2, is SQTIHQWPATLVQPVGSPLSLECTVEGTSNPNLYWYRQAAGRGLQLLFYSVGIGQISSEVPQNLSASRPQDRQFILSSKKLLLSDSGFYLCAWEGIGGELFFGEGSRLTVL.

This chain joins TRBV6-5 and TRBJ1-1, with TRBD1 matching 7 bases. The CDR3 is made up of 14 amino acids. Germline V lookup: CDR1 MNHEY, CDR2 SVGAGI. The V and J ends lost 4 bases and 1 base, in that order; junction bases with no gene match: 3. CDR3 region: CASSSWDRNTEAFF. The CDR3 nucleotides are TGTGCCAGCAGTTCGTGGGACAGGAACACTGAAGCTTTCTTT.

V usage is TRBV5-1 and J usage is TRBJ1-1; D unclear. Germline lookup yields CDR1 SGHRS and CDR2 YFSETQ. V lost 4 bases and J 5 bases, leaving 9 bases between the germline ends. The CDR3 length is 12 residues. The CDR3 here is CASSGRMTEAFF. DNA for the CDR3: TGCGCCAGCAGCGGCAGGATGACTGAAGCTTTCTTT.

The J gene is TRBJ2-1, the V gene TRBV4-1; 9 nucleotides line up with TRBD2. The CDR3 is 20 residues long. V shed 4 bases and J 0 bases; nucleotides not matched to a gene: 16. Germline CDR1 MGHRA, CDR2 YSYEKL. In nucleotides, the CDR3 is TGCGCCAGCAGCCTACAAAGTAATCCGATTAGCGGGAGCTCCTACAATGAGCAGTTCTTC. Encoded protein: CASSLQSNPISGSSYNEQFF.

The chain combines TRBV2 with TRBJ2-4; no clear D gene. The germline CDR1 and CDR2 sequences are SNHLY and FYNNEI. V was trimmed by 2 bases and J by 1 base, leaving 12 bases between them. The CDR3 is 16 amino acids. The CDR3 loop reads CASSEFPEGAKNIQYF. CDR3 coding DNA: TGTGCCAGCAGTGAATTCCCTGAAGGGGCCAAAAACATTCAGTACTTC. The variable domain in full, with the rest retrieved from reference TRBV2 and TRBJ2-4, is EPEVTQTPSHQVTQMGQEVILRCVPISNHLYFYWYRQILGQKVEFLVSFYNNEISEKSEIFDDQFSVERPDGSNFTLKIRSTKLEDSAMYFCASSEFPEGAKNIQYFGAGTRLSVL.

The chain recombines TRBV7-9 with TRBJ1-6; no firm D call. V shed 5 bases and J shed 5 bases, with 10 bases lying between them. This CDR3 comprises 14 residues. The germline V gene encodes CDR1 SEHNR and CDR2 FQNEAQ (reference sequence). CDR3 DNA: TGTGCCAGCAGCCCGACAAGCAATAATTCACCCCTCCACTTT. Translation: CASSPTSNNSPLHF.